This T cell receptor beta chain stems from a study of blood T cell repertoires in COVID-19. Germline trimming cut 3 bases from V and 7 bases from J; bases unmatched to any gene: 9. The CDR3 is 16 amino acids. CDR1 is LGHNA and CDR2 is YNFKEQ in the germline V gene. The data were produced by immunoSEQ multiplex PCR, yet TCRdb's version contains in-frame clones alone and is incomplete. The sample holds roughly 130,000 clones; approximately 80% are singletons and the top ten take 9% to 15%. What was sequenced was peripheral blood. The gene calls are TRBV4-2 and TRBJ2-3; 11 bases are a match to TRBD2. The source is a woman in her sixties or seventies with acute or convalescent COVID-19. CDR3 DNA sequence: TGTGCCAGCAGCCAGTCATTAGCGGGGGGGCCGAATACGCAGTATTTT. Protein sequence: CASSQSLAGGPNTQYF.